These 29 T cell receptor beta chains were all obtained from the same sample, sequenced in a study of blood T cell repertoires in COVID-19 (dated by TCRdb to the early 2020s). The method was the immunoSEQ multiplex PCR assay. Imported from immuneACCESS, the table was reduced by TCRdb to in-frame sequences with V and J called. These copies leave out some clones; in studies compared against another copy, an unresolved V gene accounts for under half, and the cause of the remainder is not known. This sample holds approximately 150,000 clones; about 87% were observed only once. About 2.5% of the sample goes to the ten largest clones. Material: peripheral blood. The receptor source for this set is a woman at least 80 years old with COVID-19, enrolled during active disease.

The CDR3 DNA follows: TGTGCCACCAGCAACGGACAGGGCCCTCAAGAGACCCAGTACTTC. As protein: CATSNGQGPQETQYF. The chain is built from TRBV15 and TRBJ2-5; 8 nucleotides agree with TRBD1. With V trimmed by 4 bases and J by 2 bases, 6 bases remained unmatched. CDR1 and CDR2 from the germline V gene are LNHNV and YYDKDF (reference sequence). The CDR3 has 15 amino acids.

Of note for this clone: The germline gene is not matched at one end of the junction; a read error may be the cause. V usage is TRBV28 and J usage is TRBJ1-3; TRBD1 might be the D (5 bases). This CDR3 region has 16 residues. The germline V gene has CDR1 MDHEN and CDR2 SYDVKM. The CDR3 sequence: CASSWGGTVSGNTIYF. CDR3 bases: TGTGCCAGCAGTTGGGGCGGTACAGTCTCTGGAAACACTATATATTTT.

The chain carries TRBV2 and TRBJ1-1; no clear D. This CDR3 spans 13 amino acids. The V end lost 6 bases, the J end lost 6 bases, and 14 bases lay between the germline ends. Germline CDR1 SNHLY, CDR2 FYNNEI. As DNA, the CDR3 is TGTGCCAGCAGATCCTCCTTATCCCCTGAAGCTTTCTTT. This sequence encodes CASRSSLSPEAFF.

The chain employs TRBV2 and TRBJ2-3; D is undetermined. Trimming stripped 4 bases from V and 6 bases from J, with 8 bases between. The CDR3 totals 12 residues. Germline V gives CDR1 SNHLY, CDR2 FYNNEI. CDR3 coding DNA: TGTGCCAGCAGTGTAATCGCGGATACGCAGTATTTT. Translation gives CASSVIADTQYF.

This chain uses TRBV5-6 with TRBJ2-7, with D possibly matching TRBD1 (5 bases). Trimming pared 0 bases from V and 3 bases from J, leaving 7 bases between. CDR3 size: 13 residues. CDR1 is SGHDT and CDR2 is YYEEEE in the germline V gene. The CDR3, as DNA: TGTGCCAGCAGCTTGGTGGGGCGCTACGAGCAGTACTTC. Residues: CASSLVGRYEQYF. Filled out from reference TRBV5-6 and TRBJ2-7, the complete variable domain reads DAGVTQSPTHLIKTRGQQVTLRCSPKSGHDTVSWYQQALGQGPQFIFQYYEEEERQRGNFPDRFSGHQFPNYSSELNVNALLLGDSALYLCASSLVGRYEQYFGPGTRLTVT.

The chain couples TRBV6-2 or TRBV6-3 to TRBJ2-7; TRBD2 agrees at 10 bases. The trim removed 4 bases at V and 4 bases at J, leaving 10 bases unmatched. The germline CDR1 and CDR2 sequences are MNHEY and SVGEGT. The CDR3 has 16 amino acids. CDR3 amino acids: CASSFQGGLATYEQYF. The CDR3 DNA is TGTGCCAGCAGTTTCCAGGGGGGACTAGCGACTTACGAGCAGTACTTC.

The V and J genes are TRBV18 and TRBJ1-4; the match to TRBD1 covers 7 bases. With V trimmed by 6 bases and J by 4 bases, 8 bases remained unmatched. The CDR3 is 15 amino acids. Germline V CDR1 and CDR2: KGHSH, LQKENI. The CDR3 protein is CASSPRTGLNEKLFF. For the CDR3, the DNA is TGTGCCAGCTCTCCTAGGACAGGACTTAATGAAAAACTGTTTTTT.

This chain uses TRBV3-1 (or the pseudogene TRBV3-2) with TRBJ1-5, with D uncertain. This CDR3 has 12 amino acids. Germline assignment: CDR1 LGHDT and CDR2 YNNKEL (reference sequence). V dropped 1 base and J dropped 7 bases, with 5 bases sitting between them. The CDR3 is CASSQGEQPQHF. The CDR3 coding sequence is TGTGCCAGCAGCCAAGGAGAACAGCCCCAGCATTTT.

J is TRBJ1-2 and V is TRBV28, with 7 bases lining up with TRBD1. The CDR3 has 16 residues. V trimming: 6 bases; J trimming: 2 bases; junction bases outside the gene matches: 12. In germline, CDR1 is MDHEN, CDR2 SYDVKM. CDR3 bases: TGTGCCAGCAGCGGGGACAGTGAGGGAACGAACTATGGCTACACCTTC. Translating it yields CASSGDSEGTNYGYTF.

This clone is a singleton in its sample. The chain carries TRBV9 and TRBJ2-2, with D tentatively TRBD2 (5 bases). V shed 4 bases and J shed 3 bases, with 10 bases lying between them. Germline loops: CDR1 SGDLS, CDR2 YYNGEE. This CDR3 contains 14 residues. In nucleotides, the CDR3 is TGTGCCAGCAGCCCCCCGCGGGACACCGGGGAGCTGTTTTTT. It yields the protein CASSPPRDTGELFF.

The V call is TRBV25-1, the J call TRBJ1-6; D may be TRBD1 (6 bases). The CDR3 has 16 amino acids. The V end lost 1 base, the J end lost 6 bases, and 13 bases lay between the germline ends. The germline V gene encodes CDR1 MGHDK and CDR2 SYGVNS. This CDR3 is CASSELQTGPNSPLHF. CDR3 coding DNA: TGTGCCAGCAGTGAATTACAGACAGGACCTAATTCACCCCTCCACTTT.

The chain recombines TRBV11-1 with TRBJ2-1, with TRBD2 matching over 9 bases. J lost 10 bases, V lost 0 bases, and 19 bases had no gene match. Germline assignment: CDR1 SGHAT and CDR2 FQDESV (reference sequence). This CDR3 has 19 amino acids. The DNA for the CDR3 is TGTGCCAGCAGCTTAGCGGTGGCTAGCGGGGTCTTTGGCCTCAGGGAGCAGTTCTTC. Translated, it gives CASSLAVASGVFGLREQFF. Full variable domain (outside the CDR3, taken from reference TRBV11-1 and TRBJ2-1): EAEVAQSPRYKITEKSQAVAFWCDPISGHATLYWYRQILGQGPELLVQFQDESVVDDSQLPKDRFSAERLKGVDSTLKIQPAELGDSAMYLCASSLAVASGVFGLREQFFGPGTRLTVL.

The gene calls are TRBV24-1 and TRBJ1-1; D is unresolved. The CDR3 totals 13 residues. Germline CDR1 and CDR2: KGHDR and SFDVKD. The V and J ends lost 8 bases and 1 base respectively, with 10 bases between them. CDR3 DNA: TGTGCCACCAAACAAGGAGGGAACACTGAAGCTTTCTTT. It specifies CATKQGGNTEAFF.

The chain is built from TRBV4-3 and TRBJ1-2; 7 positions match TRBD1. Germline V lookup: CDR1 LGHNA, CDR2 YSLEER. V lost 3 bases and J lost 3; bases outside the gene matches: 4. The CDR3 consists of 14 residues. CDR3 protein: CASSHDRVDYGYTF. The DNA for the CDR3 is TGCGCCAGCAGCCACGACAGGGTAGACTATGGCTACACCTTC.

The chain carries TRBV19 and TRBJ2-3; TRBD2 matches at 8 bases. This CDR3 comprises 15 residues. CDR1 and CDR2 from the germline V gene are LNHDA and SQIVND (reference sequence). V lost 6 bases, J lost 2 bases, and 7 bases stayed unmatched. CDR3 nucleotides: TGTGCCAGTAGAAGGACTAGCATCCACACAGATACGCAGTATTTT. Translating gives CASRRTSIHTDTQYF.

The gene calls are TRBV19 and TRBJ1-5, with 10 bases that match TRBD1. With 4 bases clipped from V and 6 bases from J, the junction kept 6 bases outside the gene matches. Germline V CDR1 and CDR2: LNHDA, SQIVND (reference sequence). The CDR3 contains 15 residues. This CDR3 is CASSKPGQGGQPQHF. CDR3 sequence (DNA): TGTGCCAGTAGTAAGCCAGGACAGGGGGGTCAGCCCCAGCATTTT.

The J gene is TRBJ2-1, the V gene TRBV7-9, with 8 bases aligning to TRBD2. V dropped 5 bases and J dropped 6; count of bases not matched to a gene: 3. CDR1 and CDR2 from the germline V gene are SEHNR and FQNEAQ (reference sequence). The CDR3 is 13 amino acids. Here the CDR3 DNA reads TGTGCCAGCAGCCAGGGGACTAGCAATGAGCAGTTCTTC. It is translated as CASSQGTSNEQFF.

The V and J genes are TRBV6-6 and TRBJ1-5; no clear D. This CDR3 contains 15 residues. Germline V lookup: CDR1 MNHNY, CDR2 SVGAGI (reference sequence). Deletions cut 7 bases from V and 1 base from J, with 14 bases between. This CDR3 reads CASTESAGSNQPQHF. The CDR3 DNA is TGTGCCAGCACCGAGAGTGCCGGGAGCAATCAGCCCCAGCATTTT.

The CDR3 protein is CSVATGWNEGDGYTF. The CDR3, as DNA: TGCAGCGTTGCGACAGGGTGGAATGAGGGGGATGGCTACACCTTC. V gene TRBV29-1 combines with J gene TRBJ1-2; 7 nucleotides agree with TRBD1. There are 15 residues in the CDR3. Germline trimming cut 4 bases from V and 6 bases from J; bases unmatched to any gene: 14. Germline loops: CDR1 SQVTM, CDR2 ANQGSEA.

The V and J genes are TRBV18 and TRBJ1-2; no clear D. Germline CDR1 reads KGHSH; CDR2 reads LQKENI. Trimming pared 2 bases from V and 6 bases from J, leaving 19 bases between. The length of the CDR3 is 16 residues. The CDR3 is CASSPESRVFSDGYTF. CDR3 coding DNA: TGTGCCAGCTCACCAGAGAGTCGGGTTTTCTCGGATGGCTACACCTTC.

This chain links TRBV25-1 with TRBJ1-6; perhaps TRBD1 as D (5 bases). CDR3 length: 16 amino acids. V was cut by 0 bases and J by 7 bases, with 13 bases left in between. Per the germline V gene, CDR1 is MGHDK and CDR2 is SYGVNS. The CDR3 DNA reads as TGTGCCAGCAGTGAATACGGGCAGGGTGACAATTCACCCCTCCACTTT. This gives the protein CASSEYGQGDNSPLHF.

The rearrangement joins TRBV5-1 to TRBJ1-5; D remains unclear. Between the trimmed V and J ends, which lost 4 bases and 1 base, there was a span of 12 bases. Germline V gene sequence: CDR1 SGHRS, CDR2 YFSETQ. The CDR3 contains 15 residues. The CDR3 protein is CASSQVPGSNQPQHF. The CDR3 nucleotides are TGCGCCAGCAGCCAGGTCCCGGGGAGCAATCAGCCCCAGCATTTT.

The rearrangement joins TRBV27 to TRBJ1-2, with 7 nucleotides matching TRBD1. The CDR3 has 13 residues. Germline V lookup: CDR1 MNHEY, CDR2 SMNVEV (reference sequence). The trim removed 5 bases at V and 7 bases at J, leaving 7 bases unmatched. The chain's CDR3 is CASSEQGFSGYTF. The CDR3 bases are TGTGCCAGCAGTGAACAGGGGTTCAGTGGCTACACCTTC.

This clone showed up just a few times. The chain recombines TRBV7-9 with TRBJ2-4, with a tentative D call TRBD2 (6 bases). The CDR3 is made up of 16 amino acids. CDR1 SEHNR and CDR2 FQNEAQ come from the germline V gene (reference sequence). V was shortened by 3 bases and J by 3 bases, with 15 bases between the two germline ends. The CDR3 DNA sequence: TGTGCCAGCAGCTTCGGCTCGGACTACCTCAAAAACATTCAGTACTTC. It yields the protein CASSFGSDYLKNIQYF.

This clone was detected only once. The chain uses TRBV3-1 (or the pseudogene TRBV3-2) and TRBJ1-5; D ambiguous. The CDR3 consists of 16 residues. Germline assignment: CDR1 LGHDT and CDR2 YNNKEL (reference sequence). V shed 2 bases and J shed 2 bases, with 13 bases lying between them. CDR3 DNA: TGTGCCAGCAGCCAATATGGAGGGTCGGGCAATCAGCCCCAGCATTTT. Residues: CASSQYGGSGNQPQHF.

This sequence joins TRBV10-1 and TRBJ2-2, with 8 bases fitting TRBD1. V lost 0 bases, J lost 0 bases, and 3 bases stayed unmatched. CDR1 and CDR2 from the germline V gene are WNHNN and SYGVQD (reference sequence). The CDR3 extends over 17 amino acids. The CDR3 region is CASSESMGQANTGELFF. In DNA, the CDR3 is TGCGCCAGCAGTGAGTCGATGGGACAGGCGAACACCGGGGAGCTGTTTTTT.

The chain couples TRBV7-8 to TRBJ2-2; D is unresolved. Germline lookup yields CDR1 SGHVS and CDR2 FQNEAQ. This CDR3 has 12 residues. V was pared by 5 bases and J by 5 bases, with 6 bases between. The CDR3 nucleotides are TGTGCCAGCAGCCTTACTACCGGGGAGCTGTTTTTT. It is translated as CASSLTTGELFF.

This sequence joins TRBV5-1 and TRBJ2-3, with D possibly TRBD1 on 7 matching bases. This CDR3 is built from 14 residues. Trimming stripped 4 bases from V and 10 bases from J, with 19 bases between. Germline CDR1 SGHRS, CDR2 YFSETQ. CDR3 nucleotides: TGCGCCAGCAGCCCGGGAGATTTCGGGACAGCGCAGTATTTT. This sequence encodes CASSPGDFGTAQYF.

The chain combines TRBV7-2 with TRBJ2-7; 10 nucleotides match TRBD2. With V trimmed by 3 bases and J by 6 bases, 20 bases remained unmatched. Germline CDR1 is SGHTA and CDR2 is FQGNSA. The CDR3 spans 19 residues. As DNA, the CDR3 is TGTGCCAGCAGCTTGGTTCGGACTAGCGGAGCCTTCTTACGGGGCGAGCAGTACTTC. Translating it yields CASSLVRTSGAFLRGEQYF.